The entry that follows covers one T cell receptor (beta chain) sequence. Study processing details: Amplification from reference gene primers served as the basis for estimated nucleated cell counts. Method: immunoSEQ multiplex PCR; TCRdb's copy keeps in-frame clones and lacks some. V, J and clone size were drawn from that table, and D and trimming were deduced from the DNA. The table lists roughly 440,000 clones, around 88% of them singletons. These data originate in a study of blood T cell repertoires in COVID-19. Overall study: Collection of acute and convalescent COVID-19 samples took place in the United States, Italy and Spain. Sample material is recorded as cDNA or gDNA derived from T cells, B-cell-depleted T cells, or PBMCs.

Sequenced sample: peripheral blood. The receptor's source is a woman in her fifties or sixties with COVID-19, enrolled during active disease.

The CDR3, as DNA: TGCGCCAGCAGCCAAGCAGCGTTCACAGATACGCAGTATTTT. It is translated as CASSQAAFTDTQYF. This chain uses TRBV4-1 with TRBJ2-3; D unclear. The CDR3 length is 14 residues. Per the germline V gene, CDR1 is MGHRA and CDR2 is YSYEKL. Trimming pared 1 base from V and 2 bases from J, leaving 7 bases between.